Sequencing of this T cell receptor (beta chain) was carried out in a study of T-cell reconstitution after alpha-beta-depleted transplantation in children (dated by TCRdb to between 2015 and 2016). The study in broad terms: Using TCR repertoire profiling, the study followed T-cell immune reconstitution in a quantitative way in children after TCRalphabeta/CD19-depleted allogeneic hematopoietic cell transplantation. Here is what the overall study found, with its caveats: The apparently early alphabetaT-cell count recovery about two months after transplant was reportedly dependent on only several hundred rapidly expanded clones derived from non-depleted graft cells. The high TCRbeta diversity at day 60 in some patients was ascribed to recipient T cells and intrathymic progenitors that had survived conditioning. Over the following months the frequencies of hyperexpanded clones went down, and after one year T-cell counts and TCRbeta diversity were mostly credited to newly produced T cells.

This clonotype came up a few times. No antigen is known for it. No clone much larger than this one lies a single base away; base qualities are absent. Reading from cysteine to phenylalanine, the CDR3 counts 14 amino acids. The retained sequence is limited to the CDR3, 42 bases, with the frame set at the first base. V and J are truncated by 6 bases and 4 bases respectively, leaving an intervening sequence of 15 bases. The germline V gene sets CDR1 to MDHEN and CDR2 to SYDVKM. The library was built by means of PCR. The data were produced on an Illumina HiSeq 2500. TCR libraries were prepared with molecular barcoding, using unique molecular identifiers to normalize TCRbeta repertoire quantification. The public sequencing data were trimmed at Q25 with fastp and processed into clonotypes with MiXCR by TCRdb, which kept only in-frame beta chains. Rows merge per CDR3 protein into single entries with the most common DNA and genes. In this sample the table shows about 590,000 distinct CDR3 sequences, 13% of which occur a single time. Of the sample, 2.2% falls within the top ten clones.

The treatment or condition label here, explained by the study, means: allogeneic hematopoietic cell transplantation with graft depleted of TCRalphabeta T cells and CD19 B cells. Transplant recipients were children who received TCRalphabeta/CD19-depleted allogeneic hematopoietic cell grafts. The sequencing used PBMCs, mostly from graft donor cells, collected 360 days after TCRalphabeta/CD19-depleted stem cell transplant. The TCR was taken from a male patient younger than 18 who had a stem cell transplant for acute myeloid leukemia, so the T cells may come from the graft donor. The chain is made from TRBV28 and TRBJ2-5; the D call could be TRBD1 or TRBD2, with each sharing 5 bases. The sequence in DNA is TGTGCCAGCAGCCGGGGCGATTTGCTAGAGACCCAGTACTTC. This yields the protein CASSRGDLLETQYF.